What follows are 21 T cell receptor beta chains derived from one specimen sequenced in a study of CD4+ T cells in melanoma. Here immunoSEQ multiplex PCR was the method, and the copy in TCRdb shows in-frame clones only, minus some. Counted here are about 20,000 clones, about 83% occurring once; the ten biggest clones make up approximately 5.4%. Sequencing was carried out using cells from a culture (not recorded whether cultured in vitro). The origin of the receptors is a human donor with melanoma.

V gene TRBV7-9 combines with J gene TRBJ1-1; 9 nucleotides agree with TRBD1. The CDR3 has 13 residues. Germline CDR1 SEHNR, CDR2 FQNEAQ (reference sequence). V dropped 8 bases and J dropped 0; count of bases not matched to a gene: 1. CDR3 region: CASRQGVNTEAFF. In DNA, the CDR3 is TGTGCCAGCCGACAGGGGGTGAACACTGAAGCTTTCTTT.

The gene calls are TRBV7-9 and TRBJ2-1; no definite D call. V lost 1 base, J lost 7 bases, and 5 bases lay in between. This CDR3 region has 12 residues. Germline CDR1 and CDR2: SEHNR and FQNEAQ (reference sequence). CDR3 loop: CASSLEGNEQFF. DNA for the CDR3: TGTGCCAGCAGCTTAGAGGGTAATGAGCAGTTCTTC.

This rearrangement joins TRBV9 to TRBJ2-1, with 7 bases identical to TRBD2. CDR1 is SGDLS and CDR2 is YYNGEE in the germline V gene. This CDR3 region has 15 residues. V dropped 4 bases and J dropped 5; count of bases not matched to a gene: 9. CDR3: CASSLAGGGDNEQFF. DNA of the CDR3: TGTGCCAGCAGCCTAGCCGGTGGGGGGGACAATGAGCAGTTCTTC. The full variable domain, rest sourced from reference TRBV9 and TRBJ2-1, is DSGVTQTPKHLITATGQRVTLRCSPRSGDLSVYWYQQSLDQGLQFLIQYYNGEERAKGNILERFSAQQFPDLHSELNLSSLELGDSALYFCASSLAGGGDNEQFFGPGTRLTVL.

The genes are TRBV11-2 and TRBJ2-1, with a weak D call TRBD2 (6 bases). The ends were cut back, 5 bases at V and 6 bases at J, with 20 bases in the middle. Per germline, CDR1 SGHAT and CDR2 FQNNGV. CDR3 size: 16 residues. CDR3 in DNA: TGTGCCAGCAGCCGCCTGACGGGACTGGTGGGCAATGAGCAGTTCTTC. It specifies CASSRLTGLVGNEQFF.

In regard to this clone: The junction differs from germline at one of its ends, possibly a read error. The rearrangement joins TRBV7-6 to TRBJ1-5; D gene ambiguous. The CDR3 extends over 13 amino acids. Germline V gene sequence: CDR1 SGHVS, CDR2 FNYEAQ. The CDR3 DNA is TGTGCCAGCAGCATAGCGCCCCATCAGCCCCAGCATTTT. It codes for CASSIAPHQPQHF.

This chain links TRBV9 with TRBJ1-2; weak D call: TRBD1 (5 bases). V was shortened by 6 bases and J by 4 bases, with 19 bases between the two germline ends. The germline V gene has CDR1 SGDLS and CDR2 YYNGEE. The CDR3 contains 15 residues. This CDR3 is CASTGGGKSAYGYTF. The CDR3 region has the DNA TGTGCCAGCACTGGGGGGGGGAAAAGCGCCTATGGCTACACCTTC.

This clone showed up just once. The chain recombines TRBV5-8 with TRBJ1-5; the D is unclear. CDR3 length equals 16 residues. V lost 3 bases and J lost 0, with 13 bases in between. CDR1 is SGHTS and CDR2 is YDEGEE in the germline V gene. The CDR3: CASSSLPGNSNQPQHF. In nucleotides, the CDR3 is TGTGCCAGCAGCTCTCTCCCAGGAAATAGCAATCAGCCCCAGCATTTT.

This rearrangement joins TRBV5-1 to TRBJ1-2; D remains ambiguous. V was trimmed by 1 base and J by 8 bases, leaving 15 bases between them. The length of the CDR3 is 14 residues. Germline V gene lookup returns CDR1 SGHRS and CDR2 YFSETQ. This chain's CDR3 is CASSLTTLSGGYTF. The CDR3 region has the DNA TGCGCCAGCAGCTTGACTACTCTATCAGGAGGCTACACCTTC.

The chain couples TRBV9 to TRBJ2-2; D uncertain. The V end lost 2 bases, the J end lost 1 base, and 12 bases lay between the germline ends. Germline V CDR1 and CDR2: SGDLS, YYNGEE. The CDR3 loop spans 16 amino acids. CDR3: CASSVRQVMNTGELFF. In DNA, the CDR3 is TGTGCCAGCAGCGTTCGGCAGGTGATGAACACCGGGGAGCTGTTTTTT.

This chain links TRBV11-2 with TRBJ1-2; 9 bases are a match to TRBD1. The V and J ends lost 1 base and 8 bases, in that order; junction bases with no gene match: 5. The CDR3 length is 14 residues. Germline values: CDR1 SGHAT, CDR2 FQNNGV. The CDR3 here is CASSLVDRGFGYTF. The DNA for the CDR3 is TGTGCCAGCAGCTTAGTGGACAGGGGCTTCGGCTACACCTTC.

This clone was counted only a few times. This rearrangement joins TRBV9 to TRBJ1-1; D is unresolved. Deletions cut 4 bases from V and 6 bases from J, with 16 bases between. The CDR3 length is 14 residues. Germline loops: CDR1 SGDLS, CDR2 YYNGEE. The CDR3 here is CASSNRAENSEAFF. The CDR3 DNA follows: TGTGCCAGCAGCAATCGAGCAGAAAATTCTGAAGCTTTCTTT.

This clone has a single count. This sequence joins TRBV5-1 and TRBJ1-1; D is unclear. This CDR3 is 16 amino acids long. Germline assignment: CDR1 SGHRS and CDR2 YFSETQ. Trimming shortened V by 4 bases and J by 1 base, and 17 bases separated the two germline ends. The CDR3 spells CASSPGRGARNTEAFF. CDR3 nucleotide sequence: TGCGCCAGCAGCCCCGGCCGGGGAGCGCGGAACACTGAAGCTTTCTTT.

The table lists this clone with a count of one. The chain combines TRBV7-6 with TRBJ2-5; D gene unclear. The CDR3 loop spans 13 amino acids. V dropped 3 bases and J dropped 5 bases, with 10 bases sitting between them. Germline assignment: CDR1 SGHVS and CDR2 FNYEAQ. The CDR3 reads CASSFNARETQYF. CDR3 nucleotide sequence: TGTGCCAGCAGCTTTAACGCACGCGAGACCCAGTACTTC.

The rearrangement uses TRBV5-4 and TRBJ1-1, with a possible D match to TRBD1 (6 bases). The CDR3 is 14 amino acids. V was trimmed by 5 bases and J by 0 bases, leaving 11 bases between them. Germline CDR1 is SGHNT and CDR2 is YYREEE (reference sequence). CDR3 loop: CASRRTVLNTEAFF. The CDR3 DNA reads TGTGCCAGCAGACGGACAGTATTGAACACTGAAGCTTTCTTT.

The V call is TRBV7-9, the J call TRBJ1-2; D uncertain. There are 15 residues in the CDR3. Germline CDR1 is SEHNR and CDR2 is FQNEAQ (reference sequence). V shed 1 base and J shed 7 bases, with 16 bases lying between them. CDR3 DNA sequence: TGTGCCAGCAGCTTAGGCGGAGGAGGGCAAGGTGGCTACACCTTC. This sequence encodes CASSLGGGGQGGYTF.

Here the CDR3 DNA reads TGTGCTAGTGGTTTGGTACTGGACCGAAATTCACCCCTCCACTTT. The encoded protein is CASGLVLDRNSPLHF. The chain is built from TRBV12-5 and TRBJ1-6; D gene unclear. The CDR3 length is 15 residues. V dropped 0 bases and J dropped 7 bases, with 10 bases sitting between them. Germline loops: CDR1 LGHNT, CDR2 FRNRAP.

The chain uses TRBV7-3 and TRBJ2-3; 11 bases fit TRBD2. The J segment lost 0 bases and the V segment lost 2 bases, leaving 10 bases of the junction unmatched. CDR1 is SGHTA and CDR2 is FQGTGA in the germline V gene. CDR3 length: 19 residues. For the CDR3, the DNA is TGTGCCAGCAGCTTATACCTTAGCGGGGGGGCCGGGAGCACAGATACGCAGTATTTT. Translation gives CASSLYLSGGAGSTDTQYF.

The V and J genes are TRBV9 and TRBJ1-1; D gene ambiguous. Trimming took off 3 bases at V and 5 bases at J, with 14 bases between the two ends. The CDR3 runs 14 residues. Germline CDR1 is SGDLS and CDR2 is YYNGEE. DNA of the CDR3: TGTGCCAGCAGCGCGACCACGAGGGTGACTGAAGCTTTCTTT. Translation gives CASSATTRVTEAFF.

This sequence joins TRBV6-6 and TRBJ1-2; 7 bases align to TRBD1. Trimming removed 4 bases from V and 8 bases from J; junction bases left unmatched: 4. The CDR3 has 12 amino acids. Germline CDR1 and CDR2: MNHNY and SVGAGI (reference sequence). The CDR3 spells CASSSRGQGYTF. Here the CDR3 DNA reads TGTGCCAGCAGTTCGAGGGGGCAGGGCTACACCTTC.

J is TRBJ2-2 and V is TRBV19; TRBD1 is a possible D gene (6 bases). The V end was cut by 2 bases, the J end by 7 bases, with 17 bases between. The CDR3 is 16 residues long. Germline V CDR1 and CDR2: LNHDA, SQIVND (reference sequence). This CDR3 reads CASSIYVEGGSGELFF. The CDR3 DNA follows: TGTGCCAGTAGTATATACGTTGAAGGGGGAAGCGGGGAGCTGTTTTTT.

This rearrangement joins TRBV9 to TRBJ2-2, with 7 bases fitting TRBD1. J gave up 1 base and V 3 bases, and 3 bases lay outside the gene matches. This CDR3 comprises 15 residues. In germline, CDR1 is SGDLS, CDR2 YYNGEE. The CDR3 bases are TGTGCCAGCAGCGCCGGGACAGTGAACACCGGGGAGCTGTTTTTT. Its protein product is CASSAGTVNTGELFF.